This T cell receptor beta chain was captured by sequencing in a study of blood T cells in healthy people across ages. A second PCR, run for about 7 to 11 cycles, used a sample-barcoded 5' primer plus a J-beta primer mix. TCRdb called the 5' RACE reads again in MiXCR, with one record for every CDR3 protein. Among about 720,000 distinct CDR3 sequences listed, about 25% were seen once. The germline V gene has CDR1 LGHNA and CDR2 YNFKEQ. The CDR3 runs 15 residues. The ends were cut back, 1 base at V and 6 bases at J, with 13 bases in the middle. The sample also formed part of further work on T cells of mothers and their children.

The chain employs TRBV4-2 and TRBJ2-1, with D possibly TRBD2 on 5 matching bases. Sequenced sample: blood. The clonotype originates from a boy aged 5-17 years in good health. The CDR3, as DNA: TGTGCCAGCAGCCAAGTCGGAGGTGGTACCAATGAGCAGTTCTTC. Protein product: CASSQVGGGTNEQFF.